The clone carrying this T cell receptor (beta chain) was counted ten times or more. Its antigen is currently unknown. The record originates from a study of T cells in Graves' hyperthyroidism and ophthalmopathy. With duration under 3 months, ophthalmopathy was active: Clinical Activity Score at least 3, NOSPECS at least 4. Study results and caveats: Ophthalmopathy was told apart from stable hyperthyroidism by a 13 V-J model.

RNA transcripts were the template for amplifying TCR beta CDR3 regions. In the first-round RT-PCR of the TCR CDR3, the HTBI primer set was used. One entry per CDR3 protein, called by TCRdb with MiXCR from the multiplex PCR reads. The data hold over 300,000 distinct CDR3 sequences, with about 13% observed a single time. Sequencing was done on a sample of blood. The receptor was isolated from a woman aged 40 to 50 with Graves' ophthalmopathy.

CDR3 region: CSARRRQVTSYEQYF. The CDR3 DNA sequence: TGCAGTGCCCGACGCCGACAGGTCACTTCCTACGAGCAGTACTTC. This chain joins TRBV20-1 and TRBJ2-7, with D perhaps TRBD1 (6 bases). Trimming shortened V by 6 bases and J by 1 base, and 19 bases separated the two germline ends. CDR3 length: 15 residues. Germline V gene sequence: CDR1 DFQATT, CDR2 SNEGSKA (reference sequence).